These 32 T cell receptor beta chains originate from one sample sequenced in a study of shared clonotypes between healthy human individuals. Sequenced by immunoSEQ multiplex PCR; TCRdb stores in-frame clones only, minus some. This repertoire shows about 690,000 clones, around 91% found once; its top ten account for 34%. The sequencing input was memory CD8+ T cells from PBMCs. The subset is: CD45RO+ cells pooled with CCR7-negative TemRA cells. These receptors all come from a man between 18 and 35 years old in good health. Some clones in this sample may be carry-over from other donors' samples.

The chain has TRBV29-1 and TRBJ1-1, with 7 positions matching TRBD1. CDR1 and CDR2 from the germline V gene are SQVTM and ANQGSEA. This CDR3 spans 14 amino acids. After removal of 6 bases from V and 0 bases from J, the junction contained 7 bases not matched to a gene. This CDR3 reads CSVDGDSLNTEAFF. For the CDR3, the DNA is TGCAGCGTCGATGGGGACAGCTTGAACACTGAAGCTTTCTTT.

The rearrangement uses TRBV27 and TRBJ2-4; unclear D gene. The CDR3 totals 13 residues. V lost 3 bases to trimming and J lost 8 bases, with 11 bases between them. The germline V gene encodes CDR1 MNHEY and CDR2 SMNVEV (reference sequence). CDR3 DNA: TGTGCCAGCAGTTTCGGCAGAAGTCACATTCAGTACTTC. It is translated as CASSFGRSHIQYF.

The rearrangement uses TRBV19 and TRBJ1-5; D remains unclear. V was pared by 2 bases and J by 6 bases, with 14 bases between. The germline V gene encodes CDR1 LNHDA and CDR2 SQIVND (reference sequence). The CDR3 is 15 amino acids. CDR3 protein: CASSIPGPGGQPQHF. CDR3 nucleotide sequence: TGTGCCAGTAGTATACCGGGCCCGGGAGGTCAGCCCCAGCATTTT. Filled out from reference TRBV19 and TRBJ1-5, the complete variable domain reads DGGITQSPKYLFRKEGQNVTLSCEQNLNHDAMYWYRQDPGQGLRLIYYSQIVNDFQKGDIAEGYSVSREKKESFPLTVTSAQKNPTAFYLCASSIPGPGGQPQHFGDGTRLSIL.

The chain links TRBV11-2 to TRBJ2-2; possible D gene TRBD1, 6 bases. Trimming took off 6 bases at V and 5 bases at J, with 13 bases between the two ends. The CDR3 runs to 14 residues. Germline V lookup: CDR1 SGHAT, CDR2 FQNNGV. The CDR3 DNA is TGTGCCAGCAGTCCCATCAGGGGTACCGGGGAGCTGTTTTTT. Translating gives CASSPIRGTGELFF. Full variable domain (rest looked up from reference TRBV11-2 and TRBJ2-2): EAGVAQSPRYKIIEKRQSVAFWCNPISGHATLYWYQQILGQGPKLLIQFQNNGVVDDSQLPKDRFSAERLKGVDSTLKIQPAKLEDSAVYLCASSPIRGTGELFFGEGSRLTVL.

The chain combines TRBV11-1 with TRBJ2-1, with D perhaps TRBD1 (5 bases). The CDR3 runs to 13 residues. Trimming stripped 5 bases from V and 8 bases from J, with 13 bases between. Germline values: CDR1 SGHAT, CDR2 FQDESV (reference sequence). In DNA form, the CDR3 reads TGTGCCAGCAGCACCAGGGATAGCTATGAGCAGTTCTTC. Translation: CASSTRDSYEQFF.

This clone was observed a single time. This rearrangement joins TRBV30 to TRBJ2-1; TRBD2 agrees at 10 bases. This CDR3 is built from 16 residues. CDR1 is GTSNPN, CDR2 SVGIG, per germline (reference sequence). With V trimmed by 3 bases and J by 8 bases, 13 bases remained unmatched. CDR3 DNA: TGTGCCTGGAGCCCCTGGGGACTAGCGAAATGGGATGAGCAGTTCTTC. Protein sequence: CAWSPWGLAKWDEQFF.

The J gene is TRBJ2-1, the V gene TRBV15, with D possibly TRBD2 on 5 matching bases. CDR1 LNHNV and CDR2 YYDKDF come from the germline V gene (reference sequence). Trimming removed 8 bases at V and 1 base at J, with 12 bases between. The CDR3 runs 14 residues. CDR3 DNA: TGTGCCACCCACCCTGGGGAGTCCTACAATGAGCAGTTCTTC. Amino acid sequence: CATHPGESYNEQFF.

The CDR3 DNA sequence: TGTGCCAGCAGTGCCAGGGACAGGTGGGGCCAGCCCCAGCATTTT. Its translation: CASSARDRWGQPQHF. The J gene is TRBJ1-5, the V gene TRBV6-6; 8 bases align to TRBD1. This CDR3 has 15 residues. J gave up 7 bases and V 5 bases, and 10 bases lay outside the gene matches. Germline V gene lookup returns CDR1 MNHNY and CDR2 SVGAGI (reference sequence).

The chain joins TRBV5-1 to TRBJ2-5; D possibly corresponds to TRBD1 (5 bases). Germline lookup yields CDR1 SGHRS and CDR2 YFSETQ. The CDR3 length is 11 residues. Trimming stripped 7 bases from V and 4 bases from J, with 8 bases between. This CDR3 reads CASGRAETQYF. CDR3 bases: TGCGCCAGCGGCAGGGCAGAGACCCAGTACTTC.

V usage is TRBV28 and J usage is TRBJ2-7; D may be TRBD1 (6 bases). The CDR3 length is 19 residues. Germline values: CDR1 MDHEN, CDR2 SYDVKM. Trimming stripped 6 bases from V and 4 bases from J, with 31 bases between. This chain's CDR3 is CASSPISVPMGQRRYEQYF. As DNA, the CDR3 is TGTGCCAGCAGCCCGATTTCCGTCCCCATGGGACAACGGCGTTACGAGCAGTACTTC.

The chain carries TRBV9 and TRBJ2-6, with a tentative D call TRBD1 (5 bases). V was pared by 5 bases and J by 0 bases, with 18 bases between. Germline assignment: CDR1 SGDLS and CDR2 YYNGEE. The CDR3 is 18 amino acids. CDR3 DNA sequence: TGTGCCAGCAGTGTACCGAGCAGGGCCGACTCTGGGGCCAACGTCCTGACTTTC. Protein sequence: CASSVPSRADSGANVLTF. Drawing the rest from reference TRBV9 and TRBJ2-6, the complete variable domain is DSGVTQTPKHLITATGQRVTLRCSPRSGDLSVYWYQQSLDQGLQFLIQYYNGEERAKGNILERFSAQQFPDLHSELNLSSLELGDSALYFCASSVPSRADSGANVLTFGAGSRLTVL.

This clone has just one count. The CDR3: CASSLSKGLALYEQYF. The CDR3 region has the DNA TGTGCCAGCAGTTTATCGAAGGGACTAGCCCTCTACGAGCAGTACTTC. This chain connects TRBV27 to TRBJ2-7, with 9 bases identical to TRBD2. The V and J ends lost 0 bases and 3 bases, in that order; junction bases with no gene match: 6. The CDR3 covers 16 residues. Germline assignment: CDR1 MNHEY and CDR2 SMNVEV (reference sequence).

V usage is TRBV27 and J usage is TRBJ2-5; D remains unclear. Trimming pared 7 bases from V and 7 bases from J, leaving 19 bases between. From germline, CDR1 is MNHEY and CDR2 SMNVEV (reference sequence). The CDR3 spans 14 residues. The CDR3 nucleotides are TGTGCCAGCACCACGGGCGTAGCCGGTTCGACCCAGTACTTC. This translates into CASTTGVAGSTQYF.

V is TRBV30 and J is TRBJ1-2; 7 positions match TRBD1. The CDR3 is 14 amino acids. In germline, CDR1 is GTSNPN, CDR2 SVGIG (reference sequence). V trimming: 6 bases; J trimming: 2 bases; junction bases outside the gene matches: 9. The CDR3 sequence is CACSWGRGNYGYTF. The CDR3 DNA reads TGTGCCTGCTCCTGGGGCAGGGGGAACTATGGCTACACCTTC. The full variable domain, in which reference TRBV30 and TRBJ1-2 provide the parts outside the CDR3, is SQTIHQWPATLVQPVGSPLSLECTVEGTSNPNLYWYRQAAGRGLQLLFYSVGIGQISSEVPQNLSASRPQDRQFILSSKKLLLSDSGFYLCACSWGRGNYGYTFGSGTRLTVV.

The genes are TRBV5-1 and TRBJ1-4; no firm D call. Germline values: CDR1 SGHRS, CDR2 YFSETQ. Trimming took 5 bases from V and 7 from J, leaving 9 bases between them. The CDR3 spans 12 residues. CDR3 loop: CASRGRSEKLFF. Written as DNA, the CDR3 is TGCGCCAGCAGGGGGAGGAGTGAAAAACTGTTTTTT.

The J gene is TRBJ2-7, the V gene TRBV11-2; D is perhaps TRBD1 or TRBD2 (5 bases each). Germline V gene data show CDR1 as SGHAT and CDR2 as FQNNGV. Trimming took 1 base from V and 6 from J, leaving 10 bases between them. CDR3 length: 13 amino acids. CDR3 nucleotides: TGTGCCAGCAGCTTAGTGGGGGAAGGCGAGCAGTACTTC. Amino acids: CASSLVGEGEQYF.

The gene calls are TRBV28 and TRBJ2-2, with a tentative D call TRBD2 (5 bases). The germline CDR1 and CDR2 sequences are MDHEN and SYDVKM. Trimming removed 6 bases from V and 8 bases from J, with 10 bases in between. The CDR3 covers 12 residues. The CDR3 DNA reads as TGTGCCAGCAGGAATTCGGGGGGGGAGCTGTTTTTT. It codes for CASRNSGGELFF.

V and J are TRBV7-9 and TRBJ1-2; D is unclear. This CDR3 contains 15 residues. CDR1 and CDR2 (germline): SEHNR, FQNEAQ (reference sequence). The V and J ends lost 6 bases and 0 bases respectively, with 14 bases between them. The CDR3 sequence is CASSPTRRANYGYTF. The CDR3 nucleotides are TGTGCCAGCAGTCCCACCCGGCGGGCTAACTATGGCTACACCTTC.

The chain recombines TRBV5-6 with TRBJ2-2; the match to TRBD2 covers 10 bases. Germline CDR1 and CDR2: SGHDT and YYEEEE. Trimming removed 2 bases from V and 5 bases from J; junction bases left unmatched: 9. The CDR3 spans 17 residues. The CDR3 sequence is CASSFWTSGILTGELFF. The DNA for the CDR3 is TGTGCCAGCAGCTTCTGGACTAGCGGCATCCTTACCGGGGAGCTGTTTTTT.

Turning to this clone: The same CDR3 also results from other DNA sequences found in this sample. The chain carries TRBV28 and TRBJ2-7; D unclear. CDR3 size: 12 residues. Trimming took off 2 bases at V and 3 bases at J, with 5 bases between the two ends. Germline CDR1 MDHEN, CDR2 SYDVKM. Here the CDR3 DNA reads TGTGCCAGCAGTTTAAGGGTCTACGAGCAGTACTTC. Translating gives CASSLRVYEQYF.

This sequence joins TRBV30 and TRBJ2-4; D possibly corresponds to TRBD2 (6 bases). The CDR3 has 15 amino acids. Germline CDR1 GTSNPN, CDR2 SVGIG (reference sequence). V dropped 1 base and J dropped 2 bases, with 12 bases sitting between them. The CDR3 here is CAWSDPRGTKNIQYF. The DNA for the CDR3 is TGTGCCTGGAGTGATCCCCGGGGGACCAAAAACATTCAGTACTTC. Full variable domain (missing parts from reference TRBV30 and TRBJ2-4): SQTIHQWPATLVQPVGSPLSLECTVEGTSNPNLYWYRQAAGRGLQLLFYSVGIGQISSEVPQNLSASRPQDRQFILSSKKLLLSDSGFYLCAWSDPRGTKNIQYFGAGTRLSVL.

The chain combines TRBV4-3 with TRBJ2-7, with D maybe TRBD1 (6 bases). The germline CDR1 and CDR2 sequences are LGHNA and YSLEER. The CDR3 totals 15 residues. Trimming cost V 1 base and J 5 bases, with 15 bases left between them. CDR3 in amino acids: CASSQGGTGWHEQYF. The CDR3 DNA reads TGCGCCAGCAGCCAAGGGGGCACAGGGTGGCACGAGCAGTACTTC.

V is TRBV7-7 and J is TRBJ2-1, with a tentative D call TRBD2 (6 bases). In germline, CDR1 is SSHAT, CDR2 FNYEAQ (reference sequence). The CDR3 is 18 amino acids. V lost 5 bases to trimming and J lost 6 bases, with 26 bases between them. The CDR3 DNA follows: TGTGCCAGCAGCCCAGGGCCCCCGGGGGTAGCAGGTTCCAATGAGCAGTTCTTC. Translating it yields CASSPGPPGVAGSNEQFF.

V and J are TRBV7-9 and TRBJ2-7; possible D gene TRBD2, 5 bases. The germline V and J ends were trimmed by 1 base and 7 bases, with 11 bases remaining between them. The CDR3 runs 13 residues. CDR1 is SEHNR, CDR2 FQNEAQ, per germline (reference sequence). This chain's CDR3 is CASSLGTAWEQYF. The CDR3 DNA follows: TGTGCCAGCAGCTTAGGGACTGCCTGGGAGCAGTACTTC.

The gene calls are TRBV28 and TRBJ2-5, with a possible D match to TRBD1 (6 bases). Germline V gene sequence: CDR1 MDHEN, CDR2 SYDVKM. Trimming left V 6 bases short and J 2 bases short, with 13 bases between. This CDR3 contains 14 residues. This CDR3 reads CASRLDSFQETQYF. CDR3 nucleotide sequence: TGTGCCAGCAGACTGGACAGTTTTCAAGAGACCCAGTACTTC.

The sample holds many counts of this clone. The chain carries TRBV6-4 and TRBJ2-6, with 10 bases aligning to TRBD1. The CDR3 extends over 16 amino acids. The V segment lost 4 bases and the J segment 4 bases; nucleotides outside the gene matches: 4. Germline V CDR1 and CDR2: MRHNA, SNTAGT. The CDR3 here is CASSVGTGEGANVLTF. The CDR3 DNA sequence: TGTGCCAGCAGTGTTGGGACAGGGGAAGGGGCCAACGTCCTGACTTTC.

This clone is a singleton in its sample. The chain carries TRBV2 and TRBJ1-5, with 7 bases aligning to TRBD1. Germline V gives CDR1 SNHLY, CDR2 FYNNEI. The length of the CDR3 is 15 residues. J was trimmed by 3 bases and V by 3 bases; bases with no gene match: 5. The DNA for the CDR3 is TGTGCCAGCAGTGAGGGGACAGTTAACAATCAGCCCCAGCATTTT. Protein: CASSEGTVNNQPQHF.

This clone came up a few times. The chain links TRBV5-4 to TRBJ1-1; 8 bases match TRBD1. The germline V gene encodes CDR1 SGHNT and CDR2 YYREEE (reference sequence). The ends lost 0 bases at V and 4 bases at J; junction bases unmatched: 5. CDR3 length equals 15 residues. The CDR3 here is CASSLAGGGITEAFF. CDR3 bases: TGTGCCAGCAGCTTGGCAGGGGGCGGTATCACTGAAGCTTTCTTT.

The sample holds one count of this clone. Other DNA sequences of this sample code for an identical CDR3. The chain is built from TRBV7-6 and TRBJ1-4; D not certain. The V and J ends lost 3 bases and 0 bases respectively, with 8 bases between them. This CDR3 has 15 residues. Per germline, CDR1 SGHVS and CDR2 FNYEAQ. The CDR3 DNA follows: TGTGCCAGCAGCTTGATTTATGCAACTAATGAAAAACTGTTTTTT. It translates to CASSLIYATNEKLFF.

The chain employs TRBV19 and TRBJ1-1; TRBD1 is a possible D gene (6 bases). The CDR3 sequence is 15 residues long. Germline V lookup: CDR1 LNHDA, CDR2 SQIVND (reference sequence). Trimming took off 6 bases at V and 0 bases at J, with 14 bases between the two ends. The CDR3 nucleotides read TGTGCCAGTAGCTGGGGGGGCAGGATGAACACTGAAGCTTTCTTT. It codes for CASSWGGRMNTEAFF.

The V call is TRBV28, the J call TRBJ1-2; perhaps TRBD1 as D (6 bases). The CDR3 has 14 residues. Germline CDR1 and CDR2: MDHEN and SYDVKM. Trimming took 3 bases from V and 5 from J, leaving 13 bases between them. The chain's CDR3 is CASSFYREGYGYTF. In nucleotides, the CDR3 is TGTGCCAGCAGTTTCTACAGGGAGGGATATGGCTACACCTTC.

The gene calls are TRBV28 and TRBJ1-4; D might be TRBD1 (5 bases). The CDR3 is made up of 16 amino acids. Trimming took off 6 bases at V and 4 bases at J, with 18 bases between the two ends. In germline, CDR1 is MDHEN, CDR2 SYDVKM. The CDR3: CASSQIPGLDNEKLFF. CDR3 bases: TGTGCCAGCAGCCAGATTCCGGGACTGGATAATGAAAAACTGTTTTTT.